The present T cell receptor (beta chain) was sequenced within a study of T cells in Graves' hyperthyroidism and ophthalmopathy. Worth noting for this clonotype: No antigen is known for it.

From RNA transcripts, TCR beta CDR3 regions were amplified. First-round RT-PCR targeting the TCR CDR3 was performed with the HTBI primer set. TCRdb ran MiXCR on the multiplex PCR reads and lists one entry per CDR3 protein. The table includes 490,000 or so distinct CDR3 sequences, 40% to 50% detected once. Investigators excluded patients with uncontrolled infection, other autoimmune disease, pregnancy or lactation. General study findings and limits: Blood also contained most expanded thyroid clonotypes above 0.001. Ophthalmopathy was predicted by the model a median of approximately six months ahead of onset. Ophthalmopathy was distinguished from stable hyperthyroidism by 13 V-J signatures.

This CDR3 is built from 14 residues. The germline V gene encodes CDR1 SGHRS and CDR2 YFSETQ. V lost 0 bases and J 3 bases, leaving 6 bases between the germline ends. Sequenced input: peripheral blood or thyroid tissue (not recorded which). J is TRBJ1-4 and V is TRBV5-1; D ambiguous. This clonotype originated in an adult woman with Graves' disease, either hyperthyroidism or ophthalmopathy (not recorded which). CDR3 residues: CASSLETANEKLFF. CDR3 DNA: TGCGCCAGCAGCTTGGAAACAGCTAATGAAAAACTGTTTTTT.